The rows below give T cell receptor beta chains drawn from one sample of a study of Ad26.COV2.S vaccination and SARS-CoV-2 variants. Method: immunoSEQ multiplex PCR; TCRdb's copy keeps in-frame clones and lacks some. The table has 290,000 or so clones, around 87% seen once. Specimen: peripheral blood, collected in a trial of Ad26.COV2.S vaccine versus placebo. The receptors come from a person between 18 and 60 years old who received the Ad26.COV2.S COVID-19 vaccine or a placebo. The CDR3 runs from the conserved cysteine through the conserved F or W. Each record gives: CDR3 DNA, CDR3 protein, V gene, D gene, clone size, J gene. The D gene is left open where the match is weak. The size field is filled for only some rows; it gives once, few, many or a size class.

TGTGCCAGTGGAGCTTGGGGTGAAGCTTTCTTT CASGAWGEAFF TRBV19 - - TRBJ1-1
TGTGCCACCACAGGCTTTGGATATGGCTACACCTTC CATTGFGYGYTF TRBV6-5 - - TRBJ1-2
TGTGCCAGCAGCTTAGGCGCGAATGAGCAGTTCTTC CASSLGANEQFF TRBV11-3 - - TRBJ2-1
TGTGCCAGTAGTACCCCGACAGGGATATACAATGAGCAGTTCTTC CASSTPTGIYNEQFF TRBV19 TRBD1 - TRBJ2-1
TGTGCCAGCAGGATATTGACAGTGAACACTGAAGCTTTCTTT CASRILTVNTEAFF TRBV7-9 - - TRBJ1-1
TGTGCCAGCAGCTTAGGTGCGGGAGGCTACGAGCAGTACTTC CASSLGAGGYEQYF TRBV7-2 TRBD2 - TRBJ2-7
TGTGCCAGCAGCCAGGGACTAGCAGAGACCCAGTACTTC CASSQGLAETQYF TRBV3-1/TRBV3-2 TRBD2 - TRBJ2-5
TGCGCCAGCAGTGAAAGGGGTGCCAACGAAAACACTGAAGCTTTCTTT CASSERGANENTEAFF TRBV10-1 - - TRBJ1-1
TGTGCCAGCTCAAAACTAGCGGGAGGGGACAATGAGCAGTTCTTC CASSKLAGGDNEQFF TRBV18 TRBD2 - TRBJ2-1
TGCGCCAGCAGCCCCAGGGGGAACACTGAAGCTTTCTTT CASSPRGNTEAFF TRBV5-1 - - TRBJ1-1
TGTGCCAGCAGTGAACGGGGGGAGAACAATGAGCAGTTCTTC CASSERGENNEQFF TRBV2 TRBD2 - TRBJ2-1
TGTGCCAGCACCCCTGCTCGCGGCGGGTACTATGGCTACACCTTC CASTPARGGYYGYTF TRBV6-2/TRBV6-3 - - TRBJ1-2
TGTGCCAGCAGTTTGCGGGATTATGGCTACACCTTC CASSLRDYGYTF TRBV12-3/TRBV12-4 - few TRBJ1-2
TGTGCCAGCAGCATCTCGGACAGGGGGTCGGTTTCACCCCTCCACTTT CASSISDRGSVSPLHF TRBV5-4 TRBD1 - TRBJ1-6
TGTGCCAGCAGCCTTACAGTCACTGAAGCTTTCTTT CASSLTVTEAFF TRBV7-9 - - TRBJ1-1
TGTGCCAGTAGTATGCGGCAGGGGAACACTGAAGCTTTCTTT CASSMRQGNTEAFF TRBV19 - - TRBJ1-1
TGTGCCAGCAGGAATGGTCGACAGGGCTATGGCTACACCTTC CASRNGRQGYGYTF TRBV5-6 TRBD1 once TRBJ1-2
TGTGCCAGCAGTGCCTCGCGTTGGCTAGCGATTCGGGAGCAGTACTTC CASSASRWLAIREQYF TRBV6-1 - - TRBJ2-7
TGTGCCAGCCGTAACTGGCGGGAGGCCTTAGTCCCCGACTTC CASRNWREALVPDF TRBV11-2 TRBD2 - TRBJ2-5
TGTGCCAGCTCACCAAATACTCTGACACTTGAGCAGTTCTTC CASSPNTLTLEQFF TRBV18 - once TRBJ2-1
TGCGCCAGCAGCTTGGTAGGAGGATACTATGGCTACACCTTC CASSLVGGYYGYTF TRBV5-1 - - TRBJ1-2
TGTGCCAGCAGTTACTCTGGGACAAGCAATCAGCCCCAGCATTTT CASSYSGTSNQPQHF TRBV6-6 - - TRBJ1-5
TGTGCCAGCAGTGGGGGTGGGGCAGAAACTGGAAACACCATATATTTT CASSGGGAETGNTIYF TRBV28 - - TRBJ1-3
TGTGCCAGCAGCAACGACTACGTCGGGACCACAGATACGCAGTATTTT CASSNDYVGTTDTQYF TRBV6-2/TRBV6-3 - - TRBJ2-3
TGTGCCAGCAGTTTGCTGGGTTCAGAGACCAAAAACATTCAGTACTTC CASSLLGSETKNIQYF TRBV28 - - TRBJ2-4
TGTGCCAGCAGCGAGCCGGGTGACCTAAATCAGCCCCAGCATTTT CASSEPGDLNQPQHF TRBV7-8 - - TRBJ1-5
TGTGCCAGCAGCTCCCTGGCGGGGGGTTACAATGAGCAGTTCTTC CASSSLAGGYNEQFF TRBV9 TRBD2 - TRBJ2-1
TGTGCCAGCAGCTTAGTGATAGGCAACTATGGCTACACCTTC CASSLVIGNYGYTF TRBV7-9 - - TRBJ1-2
TGTGCCAGTAGTACTCACTCCGGGACAGGGATTACGCAGTATTTT CASSTHSGTGITQYF TRBV19 TRBD1 - TRBJ2-3
TGTGCCAGCAGCCGTAGACCGGGACATATGGACTACGAGCAGTACTTC CASSRRPGHMDYEQYF TRBV3-1/TRBV3-2 - - TRBJ2-7
TGTGCCAGCAGGCCATCTCACTGGGCCCTGGGAGCTTTCTTT CASRPSHWALGAFF TRBV28 - - TRBJ1-1
TGTGCCAGCAGCATACAGCCGTTCCCTGACAATGAGCAGTTCTTC CASSIQPFPDNEQFF TRBV7-9 - - TRBJ2-1
TGTGCCAGCAGTCGTTACAGGGCCAATGAGCAGTTCTTC CASSRYRANEQFF TRBV6-5 - - TRBJ2-1
TGTGCCAGCAGGGGTCTGGGGGCCAACGTCCTGACTTTC CASRGLGANVLTF TRBV12-3/TRBV12-4 - - TRBJ2-6
TGTGCCAGCAGCACGGACATGGGGGAGACCCAGTACTTC CASSTDMGETQYF TRBV7-9 - - TRBJ2-5
TGTGCCTGGACTGTAGGGACGGGTGAAAAACTGTTTTTT CAWTVGTGEKLFF TRBV30 - - TRBJ1-4
TGTGCCAGCAGCGGGACAGGGGTTGTCACTGAAGCTTTCTTT CASSGTGVVTEAFF TRBV2 TRBD1 few TRBJ1-1
TGTGCCAGCAGTATCTCTATCGGGACACCCTACAATGAGCAGTTCTTC CASSISIGTPYNEQFF TRBV9 - - TRBJ2-1
TGTGCCAGCAGTTACAGGCCCGCGGGGGGCACTGAAGCTTTCTTT CASSYRPAGGTEAFF TRBV6-6 - - TRBJ1-1
TGTGCCAGCAGTGGATCGGGACAGGGATTCTCCTACGAGCAGTACTTC CASSGSGQGFSYEQYF TRBV6-1 TRBD1 - TRBJ2-7
TGCAGCGTTGAACTGGGGACTAGCGAATCCTACGAGCAGTACTTC CSVELGTSESYEQYF TRBV29-1 TRBD2 - TRBJ2-7
TGCGCCAGCAGCCAAGACGTCCTAGCTGGCTCTGGGGCCAACGTCCTGACTTTC CASSQDVLAGSGANVLTF TRBV4-3 - - TRBJ2-6
TGTGCCAGTAGTATAGTAGGACAGCTCCAAGAGACCCAGTACTTC CASSIVGQLQETQYF TRBV19 - - TRBJ2-5
TGCGCCAGCACCGAGGACAGGGGGCTCGGAAACACCATATATTTT CASTEDRGLGNTIYF TRBV5-1 TRBD1 - TRBJ1-3
TGTGCCAGCTCACCACTTCGGACAGGGGGATACAATGAGCAGTTCTTC CASSPLRTGGYNEQFF TRBV18 TRBD1 - TRBJ2-1
TGTGCCAGCAGCCAATCCGCCTCCGATGAGCAGTTCTTC CASSQSASDEQFF TRBV4-2 - - TRBJ2-1
TGTGCCATCTCCGACAGGGTTGAGGAAAAACTGTTTTTT CAISDRVEEKLFF TRBV10-3 TRBD1 - TRBJ1-4
TGTGCCAGCAGTCCCGTAGCGGGAGGAGCCTACGAGCAGTACTTC CASSPVAGGAYEQYF TRBV27 TRBD2 - TRBJ2-7
TGTGCCAGCAGTCCTACGTGGCACTCTGGAAACACCATATATTTT CASSPTWHSGNTIYF TRBV27 - - TRBJ1-3
TGCGCCAGCAGTGAGCAGGGGTGGGTGGGCAATCAGCCCCAGCATTTT CASSEQGWVGNQPQHF TRBV10-2 - - TRBJ1-5
TGTGCCAGCAGCTTAGAAGGGTCGAGTCAGCCCCAGCATTTT CASSLEGSSQPQHF TRBV7-2 - - TRBJ1-5
TGTGCCAGCAGCGCTGGGACAGGGCGCACTGAAGCTTTCTTT CASSAGTGRTEAFF TRBV5-4 TRBD1 - TRBJ1-1
TGTGCCAGCAGCCCCGGGTCAAAACAACAGGCCGAGCAGTACTTC CASSPGSKQQAEQYF TRBV25-1 - - TRBJ2-7
TGTGCCAGTAGTGACAAGGGCAGGACTTGGGACACTGAAGCTTTCTTT CASSDKGRTWDTEAFF TRBV19 - - TRBJ1-1
TGTGCCAGCAGCGTGGGACAGGGGTGGAATGAGCAGTTCTTC CASSVGQGWNEQFF TRBV9 TRBD1 - TRBJ2-1